A selection of T cell receptor beta chains follows, all from one sample in a study of blood T cell repertoires in COVID-19. Libraries were prepared by immunoSEQ multiplex PCR; TCRdb keeps only in-frame clonotypes and omits some of them. The table lists about 90,000 clones, about nine tenths of them singletons. Sequencing input: peripheral blood. Source of these receptors: a woman in her 70s with acute or convalescent COVID-19. Both conserved end residues are part of each CDR3. The order of the fields is D gene, V gene, clone size, J gene, CDR3 protein, CDR3 DNA. D genes are given only for firm matches. Not all rows give a size; the values are once, few, many and, for expanded clones, a class.

d_call: NA
v_call: TRBV19
clone_size: NA
j_call: TRBJ1-2
cdr3_aa: CASSIQGSDGGYTF
cdr3_nt: TGTGCCAGTAGTATTCAGGGATCCGACGGGGGCTACACCTTC

d_call: NA
v_call: TRBV6-5
clone_size: few
j_call: TRBJ1-5
cdr3_aa: CASRYSNQPQHF
cdr3_nt: TGTGCCAGCAGATATAGCAATCAGCCCCAGCATTTT

d_call: TRBD2
v_call: TRBV7-9
clone_size: once
j_call: TRBJ2-7
cdr3_aa: CASSLGGTSGSTYEQYF
cdr3_nt: TGTGCCAGCAGCTTAGGGGGGACTAGCGGGAGTACATACGAGCAGTACTTC

d_call: NA
v_call: TRBV27
clone_size: once
j_call: TRBJ2-3
cdr3_aa: CASSQPGWGTDTQYF
cdr3_nt: TGTGCCAGCAGTCAACCAGGGTGGGGCACAGATACGCAGTATTTT

d_call: NA
v_call: TRBV9
clone_size: NA
j_call: TRBJ1-5
cdr3_aa: CASSVGQGSQPQHF
cdr3_nt: TGTGCCAGCAGCGTAGGGCAGGGAAGTCAGCCCCAGCATTTT

d_call: NA
v_call: TRBV10-1
clone_size: NA
j_call: TRBJ2-2
cdr3_aa: CASSPPGSYYTGELFF
cdr3_nt: TGCGCCAGCAGCCCTCCAGGGTCATATTACACCGGGGAGCTGTTTTTT

d_call: TRBD1
v_call: TRBV18
clone_size: NA
j_call: TRBJ2-2
cdr3_aa: CASSVDRDTGELFF
cdr3_nt: TGTGCCAGCTCAGTAGACAGGGACACCGGGGAGCTGTTTTTT

d_call: TRBD1
v_call: TRBV2
clone_size: once
j_call: TRBJ1-6
cdr3_aa: CASSESLGGAKSPLHF
cdr3_nt: TGTGCCAGCAGTGAAAGTTTAGGGGGCGCGAAGTCACCCCTCCACTTT

d_call: NA
v_call: TRBV4-1
clone_size: NA
j_call: TRBJ2-6
cdr3_aa: CASSHPAGSGANVLTF
cdr3_nt: TGCGCCAGCAGCCACCCAGCGGGCTCTGGGGCCAACGTCCTGACTTTC

d_call: NA
v_call: TRBV2
clone_size: NA
j_call: TRBJ1-1
cdr3_aa: CASNVLGRDTEAFF
cdr3_nt: TGTGCCAGCAATGTCTTGGGCAGGGACACTGAAGCTTTCTTT

d_call: TRBD2
v_call: TRBV10-1
clone_size: once
j_call: TRBJ2-5
cdr3_aa: CAIPRPPLAGQINTQETQYF
cdr3_nt: TGCGCCATCCCACGACCGCCGCTAGCGGGACAAATTAATACCCAAGAGACCCAGTACTTC

d_call: NA
v_call: TRBV6-2/TRBV6-3
clone_size: NA
j_call: TRBJ1-1
cdr3_aa: CASSAVTGNTEAFF
cdr3_nt: TGTGCCAGCAGTGCCGTGACAGGGAACACTGAAGCTTTCTTT

d_call: NA
v_call: TRBV5-5
clone_size: NA
j_call: TRBJ1-2
cdr3_aa: CASSLDVANYGYTF
cdr3_nt: TGTGCCAGCAGCTTGGATGTAGCAAACTATGGCTACACCTTC

d_call: NA
v_call: TRBV2
clone_size: NA
j_call: TRBJ1-3
cdr3_aa: CASSGQFSGNTIYF
cdr3_nt: TGTGCCAGCAGCGGACAGTTCTCTGGAAACACCATATATTTT

d_call: NA
v_call: TRBV6-2/TRBV6-3
clone_size: once
j_call: TRBJ1-5
cdr3_aa: CASSSAPWQGYRVQPQHF
cdr3_nt: TGTGCCAGCAGCTCGGCCCCATGGCAGGGCTATCGGGTTCAGCCCCAGCATTTT

d_call: NA
v_call: TRBV6-1
clone_size: few
j_call: TRBJ1-5
cdr3_aa: CASSEAGVYSNQPQHF
cdr3_nt: TGTGCCAGCAGTGAAGCCGGAGTTTATAGCAATCAGCCCCAGCATTTT

d_call: NA
v_call: TRBV28
clone_size: NA
j_call: TRBJ1-2
cdr3_aa: CASSHNPSRPGYTF
cdr3_nt: TGTGCCAGCAGTCATAACCCCTCGCGGCCTGGCTACACCTTC

d_call: NA
v_call: TRBV9
clone_size: NA
j_call: TRBJ1-6
cdr3_aa: CASSNTGTDDSPLHF
cdr3_nt: TGTGCCAGCAGCAATACAGGAACCGACGATTCACCCCTCCACTTT

d_call: NA
v_call: TRBV7-9
clone_size: NA
j_call: TRBJ1-2
cdr3_aa: CASSLVAAAMGYTF
cdr3_nt: TGTGCCAGCAGCTTAGTGGCAGCGGCGATGGGCTACACCTTC

d_call: NA
v_call: TRBV3-1/TRBV3-2
clone_size: once
j_call: TRBJ1-2
cdr3_aa: CASSQTPLSGGYTF
cdr3_nt: TGTGCCAGCAGCCAGACACCCCTGTCGGGAGGCTACACCTTC

d_call: NA
v_call: TRBV5-1
clone_size: NA
j_call: TRBJ1-4
cdr3_aa: CASSLGAGNEKLFF
cdr3_nt: TGCGCCAGCAGCTTGGGGGCAGGGAATGAAAAACTGTTTTTT

d_call: NA
v_call: TRBV6-1
clone_size: NA
j_call: TRBJ1-3
cdr3_aa: CASREITPPSGNTIYF
cdr3_nt: TGTGCCAGCAGAGAAATTACACCTCCCTCTGGAAACACCATATATTTT

d_call: NA
v_call: TRBV2
clone_size: NA
j_call: TRBJ2-7
cdr3_aa: CASGGNVPGYEQYF
cdr3_nt: TGTGCCAGCGGCGGAAATGTCCCAGGGTACGAGCAGTACTTC

d_call: NA
v_call: TRBV11-2
clone_size: once
j_call: TRBJ2-7
cdr3_aa: CASSLVLYEQYF
cdr3_nt: TGTGCCAGCAGCTTAGTTCTGTACGAGCAGTACTTC

d_call: TRBD2
v_call: TRBV7-2
clone_size: few
j_call: TRBJ2-1
cdr3_aa: CASSSGTSGRGGNEQFF
cdr3_nt: TGTGCCAGCAGCTCAGGGACTAGCGGGAGGGGGGGCAATGAGCAGTTCTTC

d_call: NA
v_call: TRBV19
clone_size: NA
j_call: TRBJ1-1
cdr3_aa: CASSSVRGNTEAFF
cdr3_nt: TGTGCCAGTAGTAGTGTCAGGGGGAACACTGAAGCTTTCTTT

d_call: NA
v_call: TRBV13
clone_size: NA
j_call: TRBJ2-2
cdr3_aa: CASSPNRRTGELFF
cdr3_nt: TGTGCCAGCAGTCCGAATCGGCGGACCGGGGAGCTGTTTTTT

d_call: NA
v_call: TRBV7-7
clone_size: NA
j_call: TRBJ2-2
cdr3_aa: CASSDGRESTGELFF
cdr3_nt: TGTGCTAGCAGCGACGGAAGGGAGAGCACCGGGGAGCTGTTTTTT

d_call: TRBD1
v_call: TRBV27
clone_size: NA
j_call: TRBJ1-4
cdr3_aa: CASRETGGGEKLFF
cdr3_nt: TGTGCCAGCAGAGAGACAGGGGGCGGTGAAAAACTGTTTTTT

d_call: NA
v_call: TRBV18
clone_size: NA
j_call: TRBJ2-7
cdr3_aa: CASSPLGGARSAYEQYF
cdr3_nt: TGTGCCAGCTCACCCCTGGGGGGGGCGAGGTCCGCCTACGAGCAGTACTTC

d_call: NA
v_call: TRBV7-2
clone_size: NA
j_call: TRBJ2-5
cdr3_aa: CASSFGQTYQETQYF
cdr3_nt: TGTGCCAGCAGCTTTGGACAGACGTACCAAGAGACCCAGTACTTC

d_call: NA
v_call: TRBV7-2
clone_size: NA
j_call: TRBJ2-4
cdr3_aa: CASSLSSTGAKNIQYF
cdr3_nt: TGTGCCAGCAGCTTATCGTCGACAGGTGCCAAAAACATTCAGTACTTC

d_call: TRBD1
v_call: TRBV5-6
clone_size: few
j_call: TRBJ1-5
cdr3_aa: CASSRDSETQHF
cdr3_nt: TGTGCCAGCAGCCGGGACAGCGAGACCCAGCATTTT

d_call: NA
v_call: TRBV3-1/TRBV3-2
clone_size: NA
j_call: TRBJ2-7
cdr3_aa: CASSQEPGLFNEQYF
cdr3_nt: TGTGCCAGCAGCCAAGAACCGGGACTTTTCAACGAGCAGTACTTC

d_call: NA
v_call: TRBV5-1
clone_size: NA
j_call: TRBJ2-7
cdr3_aa: CASSLDRAYEQYF
cdr3_nt: TGCGCCAGCAGCTTGGATCGGGCCTACGAGCAGTACTTC

d_call: TRBD1
v_call: TRBV25-1
clone_size: NA
j_call: TRBJ2-7
cdr3_aa: CASSTSGRDRGTYEQYF
cdr3_nt: TGTGCCAGCAGCACTTCGGGGAGGGACAGGGGGACCTACGAGCAGTACTTC

d_call: NA
v_call: TRBV27
clone_size: NA
j_call: TRBJ2-7
cdr3_aa: CASSFVPGHQYEQYF
cdr3_nt: TGTGCCAGCAGTTTTGTACCGGGACATCAATACGAGCAGTACTTC

d_call: NA
v_call: TRBV5-4
clone_size: NA
j_call: TRBJ2-1
cdr3_aa: CASSQTAYNEQFF
cdr3_nt: TGTGCCAGCAGCCAGACAGCATACAATGAGCAGTTCTTC

d_call: TRBD1
v_call: TRBV29-1
clone_size: NA
j_call: TRBJ2-1
cdr3_aa: CSVERDSETYNEQFF
cdr3_nt: TGCAGCGTTGAACGGGACAGTGAGACCTACAATGAGCAGTTCTTC

d_call: TRBD1
v_call: TRBV18
clone_size: NA
j_call: TRBJ2-6
cdr3_aa: CASSQLQGIGANVLTF
cdr3_nt: TGTGCCAGCTCACAGTTACAGGGGATTGGGGCCAACGTCCTGACTTTC

d_call: NA
v_call: TRBV30
clone_size: NA
j_call: TRBJ1-1
cdr3_aa: CAWSRMSQGVNTEAFF
cdr3_nt: TGTGCCTGGAGTAGGATGTCTCAAGGGGTGAACACTGAAGCTTTCTTT

d_call: NA
v_call: TRBV10-3
clone_size: NA
j_call: TRBJ2-1
cdr3_aa: CAISGGPPQNEQFF
cdr3_nt: TGTGCCATCAGTGGGGGGCCTCCTCAGAATGAGCAGTTCTTC

d_call: TRBD1
v_call: TRBV25-1
clone_size: NA
j_call: TRBJ1-4
cdr3_aa: CASGRTGTNEKLFF
cdr3_nt: TGTGCCAGCGGGAGGACAGGGACTAATGAAAAACTGTTTTTT

d_call: TRBD2
v_call: TRBV19
clone_size: NA
j_call: TRBJ2-5
cdr3_aa: CASSMGLAGEETQYF
cdr3_nt: TGTGCCAGTAGTATGGGACTAGCGGGAGAAGAGACCCAGTACTTC

d_call: NA
v_call: TRBV30
clone_size: NA
j_call: TRBJ2-7
cdr3_aa: CAWSPGLLPAYEQYF
cdr3_nt: TGTGCCTGGAGCCCCGGACTCCTACCCGCCTACGAGCAGTACTTC

d_call: NA
v_call: TRBV28
clone_size: NA
j_call: TRBJ2-2
cdr3_aa: CASSSGGGPPGELFF
cdr3_nt: TGTGCCAGCAGTTCAGGAGGAGGGCCACCCGGGGAGCTGTTTTTT

d_call: NA
v_call: TRBV25-1
clone_size: NA
j_call: TRBJ2-7
cdr3_aa: CASSELTGGVDEQYF
cdr3_nt: TGTGCCAGCAGTGAACTAACAGGAGGGGTCGACGAGCAGTACTTC

d_call: NA
v_call: TRBV6-6
clone_size: NA
j_call: TRBJ1-1
cdr3_aa: CASSYQGRMNTEAFF
cdr3_nt: TGTGCCAGCAGTTATCAGGGCCGAATGAACACTGAAGCTTTCTTT

d_call: NA
v_call: TRBV19
clone_size: few
j_call: TRBJ1-1
cdr3_aa: CASSQTENTEAFF
cdr3_nt: TGTGCCAGTAGCCAGACAGAGAACACTGAAGCTTTCTTT

d_call: NA
v_call: TRBV4-1
clone_size: NA
j_call: TRBJ2-7
cdr3_aa: CASSQEHPRSLEQYF
cdr3_nt: TGCGCCAGCAGCCAAGAGCATCCGCGCTCTCTAGAGCAGTACTTC

d_call: NA
v_call: TRBV28
clone_size: NA
j_call: TRBJ2-1
cdr3_aa: CASSSDRTSFYEQFF
cdr3_nt: TGTGCCAGCAGTTCCGACAGGACTAGTTTCTATGAGCAGTTCTTC

d_call: TRBD2
v_call: TRBV19
clone_size: NA
j_call: TRBJ2-3
cdr3_aa: CASSHASGGKDTQYF
cdr3_nt: TGTGCCAGTAGTCACGCTAGCGGGGGGAAGGATACGCAGTATTTT

d_call: NA
v_call: TRBV6-1
clone_size: NA
j_call: TRBJ1-2
cdr3_aa: CASSEFRTADYGYTF
cdr3_nt: TGTGCCAGCAGTGAGTTTCGGACAGCGGACTATGGCTACACCTTC

d_call: NA
v_call: TRBV11-2
clone_size: NA
j_call: TRBJ1-1
cdr3_aa: CASSLGAAGGTEAFF
cdr3_nt: TGTGCCAGCAGCTTAGGGGCCGCTGGTGGGACTGAAGCTTTCTTT